This T cell receptor (beta chain) comes out of a study of vaccination and CD4 T cells after COVID-19. The sample holds a few counts of this clonotype. Antigen: not known. Sequencing of the DNA from cultured CD4+ T cells was carried out with the Oncomine TCR Beta short-read assay. Genomic DNA from cultured CD4+ T cells was extracted. A single record per CDR3 protein comes from TCRdb applying MiXCR to the PCR reads. The sample yields approximately 10,000 distinct CDR3 sequences, 58% seen once. As for treatment: roughly 11-day PBMC culture with coronavirus spike peptide pools or control peptides (ViraFEST assay). ViraFEST grew antigen-specific T cells using peptide pools, then sequenced TCRs. The sequenced sample consisted of CD4+ T cells from blood, cultured in vitro. The TCR comes from a human donor who had recovered from COVID-19.

The CDR3 nucleotides read TGCAGTGCCCAGACAGGCTCGGACACCGGGGAGCTGTTTTTT. As protein: CSAQTGSDTGELFF. V gene TRBV20-1 combines with J gene TRBJ2-2; D is perhaps TRBD1 (6 bases). This CDR3 has 14 residues. Germline CDR1 is DFQATT and CDR2 is SNEGSKA (reference sequence). V was cut by 6 bases and J by 3 bases, with 14 bases left in between.